The clone carrying this TCR beta chain showed up just a few times. Its antigen is undetermined. Molecular-barcoded quantitative 5'-RACE produced these TCR beta libraries. TCRdb redid the calling of the 5' RACE reads with MiXCR, one entry per CDR3 protein. The sample holds 700,000 or so distinct CDR3 sequences, 15% to 20% seen once. CDR1 and CDR2 (germline): SGHRS, YFSETQ. The CDR3 has 15 residues. J was trimmed by 4 bases and V by 2 bases; bases with no gene match: 8. The data stem from a study of CD8 T cells in ankylosing spondylitis. Study-wide findings and caveats: A motif of roughly eight highly homologous TCR beta variants was seen as apparently characteristic of ankylosing spondylitis blood. A number of the motif variants had already been described in reactive arthritis synovial fluid and blood.

The chain recombines TRBV5-1 with TRBJ2-7; 8 bases map to TRBD1. The sample was blood, either unsorted or a sorted T cell fraction (not recorded which). This TCR derives from a male donor with ankylosing spondylitis. The CDR3 nucleotides are TGCGCCAGCAGCTTCCAAGGACAGGGTATATACGAGCAGTACTTC. Amino acid sequence: CASSFQGQGIYEQYF.